A single sample is the source of the 10 T cell receptor beta chains below, sequenced in a study of T cell changes during pregnancy in multiple sclerosis. The assay was immunoSEQ multiplex PCR, and TCRdb's table has in-frame clones only and misses some. Among over 45,000 clones listed, roughly 90% were seen once. This specimen was peripheral blood, taken in the first trimester of pregnancy. Every receptor here comes from a female donor in good health, enrolled as a control in a pregnancy study.

J is TRBJ1-4 and V is TRBV7-9; no definite D call. The CDR3 is made up of 16 amino acids. Trimming cost V 1 base and J 1 base, with 10 bases left between them. CDR1 and CDR2 from the germline V gene are SEHNR and FQNEAQ (reference sequence). CDR3 residues: CASSLVSGLTNEKLFF. CDR3 bases: TGTGCCAGCAGCTTAGTTTCCGGTCTAACTAATGAAAAACTGTTTTTT.

The V gene is TRBV2, the J gene TRBJ2-1; 7 bases align to TRBD2. The CDR3 covers 14 residues. CDR1 SNHLY and CDR2 FYNNEI come from the germline V gene. Trimming took 7 bases from V and 6 from J; bases not matched to a gene: 9. The CDR3 here is CASNPNGGGNEQFF. CDR3 DNA: TGTGCCAGCAACCCTAATGGGGGGGGCAATGAGCAGTTCTTC.

J is TRBJ2-5 and V is TRBV19; maybe TRBD1 (6 bases). Germline V gene lookup returns CDR1 LNHDA and CDR2 SQIVND (reference sequence). V lost 5 bases and J lost 4, with 8 bases in between. This CDR3 region has 12 residues. The CDR3 DNA is TGTGCCAGTAGTTCCAGGGGAGAGACCCAGTACTTC. It encodes CASSSRGETQYF.

The V and J genes are TRBV2 and TRBJ2-7; 7 bases are a match to TRBD2. This CDR3 region has 12 residues. V was clipped by 3 bases and J by 9 bases; unmatched bases: 5. The germline gives CDR1 SNHLY, CDR2 FYNNEI. The CDR3 coding sequence is TGTGCCAGCAGTGAGGTGGGAGGGGTGCAGTACTTC. Its translation: CASSEVGGVQYF.

The chain links TRBV7-3 to TRBJ2-3; 8 bases map to TRBD2. The J segment lost 11 bases and the V segment lost 1 base, leaving 20 bases of the junction unmatched. Germline V gene lookup returns CDR1 SGHTA and CDR2 FQGTGA. This CDR3 contains 18 residues. The CDR3: CASSLKARGGVLMVWQYF. The CDR3 DNA is TGTGCCAGCAGCTTAAAGGCCCGGGGGGGAGTTTTGATGGTGTGGCAGTATTTT. Variable domain in full (rest from reference TRBV7-3 and TRBJ2-3): GAGVSQTPSNKVTEKGKYVELRCDPISGHTALYWYRQSLGQGPEFLIYFQGTGAADDSGLPNDRFFAVRPEGSVSTLKIQRTERGDSAVYLCASSLKARGGVLMVWQYFGPGTRLTVL.

This chain connects TRBV7-2 to TRBJ2-2, with 13 bases that match TRBD2. The CDR3 covers 15 residues. After removal of 5 bases from V and 5 bases from J, the junction contained 2 bases not matched to a gene. The germline V gene has CDR1 SGHTA and CDR2 FQGNSA. CDR3 loop: CASSRTSGSTGELFF. CDR3 coding DNA: TGTGCCAGCAGCCGGACTAGCGGGAGTACCGGGGAGCTGTTTTTT.

The chain couples TRBV18 to TRBJ2-7; 8 nucleotides match TRBD1. The trim removed 3 bases at V and 7 bases at J, leaving 5 bases unmatched. Germline CDR1 reads KGHSH; CDR2 reads LQKENI. The CDR3 runs 13 residues. The CDR3 coding sequence is TGTGCCAGCTCACCCCAGGGGGCTAGGGAGCAGTACTTC. Amino acid sequence: CASSPQGAREQYF.

DNA for the CDR3: TGCAGCCACGAGGGCGTCCTCGGAGAGACCCAGTACTTC. Its protein product is CSHEGVLGETQYF. This chain connects TRBV29-1 to TRBJ2-5; D is possibly TRBD2 (5 bases). This CDR3 region has 13 residues. Between the trimmed V and J ends, which lost 8 bases and 4 bases, there was a span of 17 bases. In germline, CDR1 is SQVTM, CDR2 ANQGSEA.

The gene calls are TRBV7-9 and TRBJ1-6; D not resolved. The V gene's germline CDR1 is SEHNR and CDR2 FQNEAQ (reference sequence). Trimming stripped 2 bases from V and 9 bases from J, with 5 bases between. The CDR3 consists of 12 residues. CDR3 sequence reads: CASSLLGSPLHF. The CDR3 DNA reads TGTGCCAGCAGCTTACTCGGTTCACCCCTCCACTTT.

CDR3 region: CASSRYSTGIYGYTF. CDR3 DNA sequence: TGTGCCAGTAGTCGCTACTCGACAGGGATCTATGGCTACACCTTC. This chain links TRBV19 with TRBJ1-2, with 7 positions matching TRBD1. The trim removed 5 bases at V and 4 bases at J, leaving 10 bases unmatched. The CDR3 runs to 15 residues. Germline CDR1 and CDR2: LNHDA and SQIVND (reference sequence). Based on the CDR3 plus reference TRBV19 and TRBJ1-2, the full variable domain is DGGITQSPKYLFRKEGQNVTLSCEQNLNHDAMYWYRQDPGQGLRLIYYSQIVNDFQKGDIAEGYSVSREKKESFPLTVTSAQKNPTAFYLCASSRYSTGIYGYTFGSGTRLTVV.